This T cell receptor (beta chain) was profiled in a study of metastatic and nonmetastatic thyroid tumors (dated by TCRdb to the early 2020s). For the study in its entirety: Repertoires from peripheral blood and from tumor or nodule tissue samples of malignant and benign thyroid patients were compared.

Preparation of the library involved PCR. The sequencer listed for this sample is Illumina HiSeq 4000. High-throughput sequencing was used to profile the TCR beta-chain CDR3 region of each patient. Per the source publication's procedure: CDR3 differences across clinicopathological groups were used to build a classifier for discriminating distant-metastatic papillary thyroid cancer patients. Repertoire diversity was assessed with the Shannon index, and tumor-blood repertoire similarity with the Morisita-Horn index. TCRdb's own reprocessing of the public reads used fastp at Q25 and MiXCR and kept productive beta chains. The authors' filters were not applied to this entry. Here the sample has about 53,000 clones; approximately 22% occur a single time. 4% of the sample goes to the ten largest clones. Study-level results and caveats: In both blood and tumor samples, malignant tumors were reported to have significantly higher TCR beta diversity than benign nodules.

V is trimmed back by 4 bases and J by 7 bases, and the junction contains 9 bases that no gene match accounts for. There are 17 amino acids in the CDR3, from cysteine to phenylalanine inclusive. The kept DNA is CDR3 alone, 51 bases in frame from the first base. Before undergoing thyroid surgery, none of the patients had been given any kind of treatment. Patient clinical samples collected from about 2011 to 2018 were retrospectively analysed using T-cell receptor beta sequencing. This clone appeared many times. Which antigen it targets is not known. No base quality values were provided; no much bigger clone lies one nucleotide off.

The clonotype was recovered from a female donor with papillary thyroid cancer or a benign thyroid nodule (not recorded which). Some clones in this sample may be carry-over from other donors' samples. Sequenced material: blood. The chain links TRBV12-3 or TRBV12-4 with TRBJ2-1, and 14 junction bases match TRBD2. In nucleotide form, the sequence is TGTGCCAGCAGTTATTTGGGACTAGCGGGAGTAGAGAATGAGCAGTTCTTC. It is translated as CASSYLGLAGVENEQFF.